The clone carrying this TCR beta chain appeared once. Its cognate antigen is unknown. The sample comes from a study of cytomegalovirus exposure and HLA in healthy donors. About the study: Some 85 million unique TCRs from HLA-typed donors were held in an early data release.

Overall study results and limits: With later analysis, a missense DCLRE1C variant became linked to TCR beta V- and J-gene trimming. HLA-A and HLA-B allele assignments for most subjects were reportedly predicted accurately using TCR beta sequences. Further analysis was carried out later, and it showed several of the most significant clusters appearing linked to common viral pathogens.

Use of 60 Vbeta and 13 Jbeta primers characterized the PCR. Clones were sequenced by immunoSEQ multiplex PCR, and TCRdb holds only the in-frame ones, with some missing. The sample holds 100,000 to 150,000 clones, about 85% seen once. V lost 6 bases, J lost 5 bases, and 16 bases lay in between. This CDR3 spans 14 amino acids. Germline V gene sequence: CDR1 MNHNS, CDR2 SASEGT. The sequencing input was PBMCs. V is TRBV6-1 and J is TRBJ1-1, with D tentatively TRBD1 (5 bases). The sequence was obtained from a boy aged 5-17 years in good health and CMV-seronegative. CDR3 in DNA: TGTGCCAGCAGCCTCGACAGCGGGAGGACTGAAGCTTTCTTT. Protein product: CASSLDSGRTEAFF.